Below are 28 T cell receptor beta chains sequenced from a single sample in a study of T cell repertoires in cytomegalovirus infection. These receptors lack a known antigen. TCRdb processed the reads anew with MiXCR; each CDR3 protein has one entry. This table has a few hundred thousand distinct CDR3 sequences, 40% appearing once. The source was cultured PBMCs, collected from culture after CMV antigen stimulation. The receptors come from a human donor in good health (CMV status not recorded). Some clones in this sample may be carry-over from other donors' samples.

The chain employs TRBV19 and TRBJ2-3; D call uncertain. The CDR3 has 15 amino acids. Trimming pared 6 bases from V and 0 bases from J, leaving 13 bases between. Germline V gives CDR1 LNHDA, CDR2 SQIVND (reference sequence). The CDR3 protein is CASRRQGLSTDTQYF. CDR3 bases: TGTGCCAGTAGACGACAAGGCTTAAGCACAGATACGCAGTATTTT.

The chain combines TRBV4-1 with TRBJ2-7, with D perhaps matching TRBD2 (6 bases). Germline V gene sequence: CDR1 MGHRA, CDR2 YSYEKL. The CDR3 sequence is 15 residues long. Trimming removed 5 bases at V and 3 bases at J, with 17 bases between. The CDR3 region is CASSSPRGYGYEQYF. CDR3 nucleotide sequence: TGCGCCAGCAGCAGCCCCCGGGGGTACGGCTACGAGCAGTACTTC.

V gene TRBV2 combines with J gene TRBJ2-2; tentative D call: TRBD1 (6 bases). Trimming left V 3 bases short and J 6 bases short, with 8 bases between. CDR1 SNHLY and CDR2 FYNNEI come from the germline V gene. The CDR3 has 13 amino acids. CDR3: CASSEQGPGELFF. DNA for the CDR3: TGTGCCAGCAGTGAGCAGGGGCCCGGGGAGCTGTTTTTT.

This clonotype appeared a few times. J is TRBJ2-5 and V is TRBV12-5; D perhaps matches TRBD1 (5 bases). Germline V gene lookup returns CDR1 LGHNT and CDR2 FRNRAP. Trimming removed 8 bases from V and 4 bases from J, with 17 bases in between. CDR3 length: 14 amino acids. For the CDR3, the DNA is TGTGCTAGTAGTATGGGGAAAAGGGGAGAGACCCAGTACTTC. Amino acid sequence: CASSMGKRGETQYF. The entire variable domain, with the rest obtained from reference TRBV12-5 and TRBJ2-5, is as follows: DARVTQTPRHKVTEMGQEVTMRCQPILGHNTVFWYRQTMMQGLELLAYFRNRAPLDDSGMPKDRFSAEMPDATLATLKIQPSEPRDSAVYFCASSMGKRGETQYFGPGTRLLVL.

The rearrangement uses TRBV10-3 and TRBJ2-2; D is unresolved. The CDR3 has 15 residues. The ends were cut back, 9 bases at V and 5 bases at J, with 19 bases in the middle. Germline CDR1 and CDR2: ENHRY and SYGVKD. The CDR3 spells CAIHNMGGTTGELFF. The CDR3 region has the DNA TGTGCCATTCACAACATGGGTGGTACGACCGGGGAGCTGTTTTTT.

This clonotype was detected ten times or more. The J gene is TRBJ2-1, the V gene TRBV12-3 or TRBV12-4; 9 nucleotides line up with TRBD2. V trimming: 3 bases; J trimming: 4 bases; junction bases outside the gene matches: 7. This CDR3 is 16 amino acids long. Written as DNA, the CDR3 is TGTGCCAGCAGTTTGCGAGCGGGAGGTTCGTACAATGAGCAGTTCTTC. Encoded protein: CASSLRAGGSYNEQFF.

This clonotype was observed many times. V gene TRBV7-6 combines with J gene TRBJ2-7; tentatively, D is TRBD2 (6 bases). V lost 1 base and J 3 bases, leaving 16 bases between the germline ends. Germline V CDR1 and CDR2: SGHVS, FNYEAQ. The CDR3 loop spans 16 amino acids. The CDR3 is CASSLGYAGSDYEQYF. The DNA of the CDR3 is TGTGCCAGCAGCTTAGGATACGCGGGGTCTGACTACGAGCAGTACTTC.

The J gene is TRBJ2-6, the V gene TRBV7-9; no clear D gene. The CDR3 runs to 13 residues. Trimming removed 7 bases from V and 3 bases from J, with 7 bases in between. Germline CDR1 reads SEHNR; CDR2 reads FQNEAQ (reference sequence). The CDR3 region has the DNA TGTGCCAGCACCCCCAATGGGGCCAACGTCCTGACTTTC. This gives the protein CASTPNGANVLTF.

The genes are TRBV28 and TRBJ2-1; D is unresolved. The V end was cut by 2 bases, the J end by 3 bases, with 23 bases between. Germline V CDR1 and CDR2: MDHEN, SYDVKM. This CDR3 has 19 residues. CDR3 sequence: CASSLPPFRSLNLYNEQFF. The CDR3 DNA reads TGTGCCAGCAGTTTACCGCCCTTTCGGAGCCTCAACCTCTACAATGAGCAGTTCTTC.

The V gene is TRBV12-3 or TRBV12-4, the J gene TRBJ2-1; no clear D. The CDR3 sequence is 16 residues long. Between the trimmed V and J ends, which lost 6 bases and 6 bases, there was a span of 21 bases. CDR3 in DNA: TGTGCCAGCAGGACCTCGGTGGGCGTCTCCATCAATGAGCAGTTCTTC. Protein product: CASRTSVGVSINEQFF.

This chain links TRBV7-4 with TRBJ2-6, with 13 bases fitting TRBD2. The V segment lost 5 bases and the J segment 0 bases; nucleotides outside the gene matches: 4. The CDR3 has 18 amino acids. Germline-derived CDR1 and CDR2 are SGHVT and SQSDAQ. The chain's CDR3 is CASSPGTSGISGANVLTF. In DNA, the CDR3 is TGTGCCAGCAGCCCAGGGACTAGCGGGATCTCTGGGGCCAACGTCCTGACTTTC.

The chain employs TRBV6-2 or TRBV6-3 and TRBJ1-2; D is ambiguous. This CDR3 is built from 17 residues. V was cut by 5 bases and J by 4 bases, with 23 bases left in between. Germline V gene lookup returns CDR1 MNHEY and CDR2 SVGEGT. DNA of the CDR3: TGTGCCAGCAGTACCCGACACTCCTCCGGCTCTTCCTATGGCTACACCTTC. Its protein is CASSTRHSSGSSYGYTF.

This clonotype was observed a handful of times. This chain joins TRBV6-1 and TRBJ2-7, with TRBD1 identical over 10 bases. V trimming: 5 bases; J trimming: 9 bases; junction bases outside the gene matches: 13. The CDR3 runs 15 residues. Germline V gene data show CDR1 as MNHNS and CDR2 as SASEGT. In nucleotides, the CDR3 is TGTGCCAGCAGTCGGGGGTGGGGACAGGGGATTCGGCAGTACTTC. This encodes CASSRGWGQGIRQYF.

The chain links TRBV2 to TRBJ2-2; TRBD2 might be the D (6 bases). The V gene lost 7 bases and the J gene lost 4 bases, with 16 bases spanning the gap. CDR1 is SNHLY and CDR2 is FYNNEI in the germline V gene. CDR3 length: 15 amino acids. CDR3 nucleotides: TGTGCCAGCAAACGGGCGTTGCGGGGCACCGGGGAGCTGTTTTTT. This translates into CASKRALRGTGELFF. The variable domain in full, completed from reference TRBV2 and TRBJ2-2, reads EPEVTQTPSHQVTQMGQEVILRCVPISNHLYFYWYRQILGQKVEFLVSFYNNEISEKSEIFDDQFSVERPDGSNFTLKIRSTKLEDSAMYFCASKRALRGTGELFFGEGSRLTVL.

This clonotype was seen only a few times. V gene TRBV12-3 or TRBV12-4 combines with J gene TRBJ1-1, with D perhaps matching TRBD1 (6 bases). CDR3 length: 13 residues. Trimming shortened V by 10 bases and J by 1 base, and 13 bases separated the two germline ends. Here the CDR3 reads CAIKRTENTEAFF. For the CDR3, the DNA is TGTGCCATCAAAAGGACAGAGAACACTGAAGCTTTCTTT.

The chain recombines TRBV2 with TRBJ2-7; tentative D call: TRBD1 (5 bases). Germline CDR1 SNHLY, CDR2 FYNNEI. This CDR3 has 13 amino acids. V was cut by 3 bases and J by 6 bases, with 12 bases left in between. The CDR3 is CASSDPPQGEQYF. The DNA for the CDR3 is TGTGCCAGCAGTGACCCCCCCCAGGGCGAGCAGTACTTC. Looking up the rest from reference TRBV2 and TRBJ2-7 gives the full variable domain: EPEVTQTPSHQVTQMGQEVILRCVPISNHLYFYWYRQILGQKVEFLVSFYNNEISEKSEIFDDQFSVERPDGSNFTLKIRSTKLEDSAMYFCASSDPPQGEQYFGPGTRLTVT.

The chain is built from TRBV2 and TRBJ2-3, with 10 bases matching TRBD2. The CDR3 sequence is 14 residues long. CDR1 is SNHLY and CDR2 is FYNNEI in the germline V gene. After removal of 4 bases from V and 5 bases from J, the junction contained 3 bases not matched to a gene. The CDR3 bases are TGTGCCAGCAGTGGAGCGGGGGGGGGAGATACGCAGTATTTT. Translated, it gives CASSGAGGGDTQYF.

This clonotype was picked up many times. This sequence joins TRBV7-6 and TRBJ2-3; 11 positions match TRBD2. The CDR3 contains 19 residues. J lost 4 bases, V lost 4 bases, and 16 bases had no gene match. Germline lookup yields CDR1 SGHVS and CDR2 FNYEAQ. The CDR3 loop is CASSSRGSGREQNPDTQYF. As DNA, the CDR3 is TGTGCCAGCAGCTCCCGCGGTAGCGGGAGGGAGCAGAACCCAGATACGCAGTATTTT.

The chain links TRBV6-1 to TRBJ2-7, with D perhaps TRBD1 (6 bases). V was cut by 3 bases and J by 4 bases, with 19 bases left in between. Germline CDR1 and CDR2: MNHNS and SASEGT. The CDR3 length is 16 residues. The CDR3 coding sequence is TGTGCCAGCAGTGACCTCCAGGGGATTTCTAGGTACGAGCAGTACTTC. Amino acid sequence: CASSDLQGISRYEQYF.

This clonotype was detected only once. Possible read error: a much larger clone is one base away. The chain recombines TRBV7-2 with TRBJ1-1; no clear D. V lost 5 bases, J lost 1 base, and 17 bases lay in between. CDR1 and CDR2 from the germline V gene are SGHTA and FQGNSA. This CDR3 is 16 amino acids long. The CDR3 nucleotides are TGTGCCAGCAGCCACCCAAAGCCCGAGACGAACACTGAAGCTTTCTTT. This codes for CASSHPKPETNTEAFF.

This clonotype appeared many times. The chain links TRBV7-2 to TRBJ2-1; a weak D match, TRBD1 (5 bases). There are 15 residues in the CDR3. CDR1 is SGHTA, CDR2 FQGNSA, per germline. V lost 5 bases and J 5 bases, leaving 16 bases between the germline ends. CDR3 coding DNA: TGTGCCAGCAGCCCCCTGGGGCTAGATCACAATGAGCAGTTCTTC. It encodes CASSPLGLDHNEQFF.

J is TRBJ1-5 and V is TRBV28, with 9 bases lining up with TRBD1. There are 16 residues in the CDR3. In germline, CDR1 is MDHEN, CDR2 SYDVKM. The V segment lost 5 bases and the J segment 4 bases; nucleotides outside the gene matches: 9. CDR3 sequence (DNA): TGTGCCAGCAGTGCTCGCGGACAGGGGTTGAATCAGCCCCAGCATTTT. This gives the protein CASSARGQGLNQPQHF.

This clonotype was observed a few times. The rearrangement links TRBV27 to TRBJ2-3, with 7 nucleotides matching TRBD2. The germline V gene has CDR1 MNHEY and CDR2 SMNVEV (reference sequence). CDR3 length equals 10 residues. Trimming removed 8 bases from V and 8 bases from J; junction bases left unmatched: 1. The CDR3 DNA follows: TGTGCCAGCGGGGGGGGTACGCAGTATTTT. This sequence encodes CASGGGTQYF.

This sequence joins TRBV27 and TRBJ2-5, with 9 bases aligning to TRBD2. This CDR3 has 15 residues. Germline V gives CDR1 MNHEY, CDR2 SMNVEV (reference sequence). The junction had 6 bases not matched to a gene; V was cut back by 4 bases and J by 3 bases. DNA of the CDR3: TGTGCCAGCAGTTCCACAAGACTAGCGGAAGAGACCCAGTACTTC. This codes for CASSSTRLAEETQYF.

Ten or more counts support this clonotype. The CDR3 nucleotides read TGTGCCAGCAGCCCGACATTAATGGGCGATACGCAGTATTTT. Its translation is CASSPTLMGDTQYF. The chain combines TRBV7-2 with TRBJ2-3; D ambiguous. Germline CDR1 reads SGHTA; CDR2 reads FQGNSA. V lost 5 bases, J lost 6 bases, and 15 bases lay in between. The CDR3 totals 14 residues.

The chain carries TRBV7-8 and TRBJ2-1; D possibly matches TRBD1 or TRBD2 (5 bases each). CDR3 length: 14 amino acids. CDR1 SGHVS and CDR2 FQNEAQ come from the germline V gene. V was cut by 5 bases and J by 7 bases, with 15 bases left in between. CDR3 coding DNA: TGTGCCAGCAGCCTCGAGGGGCGTGGGAATGAGCAGTTCTTC. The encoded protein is CASSLEGRGNEQFF.

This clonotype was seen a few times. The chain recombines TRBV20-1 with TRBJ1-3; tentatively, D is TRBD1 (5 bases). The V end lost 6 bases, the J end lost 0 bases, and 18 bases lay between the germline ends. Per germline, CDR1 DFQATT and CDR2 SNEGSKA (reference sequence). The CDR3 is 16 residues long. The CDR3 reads CSAKSGGIISGNTIYF. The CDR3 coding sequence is TGCAGTGCCAAATCTGGGGGTATTATCTCTGGAAACACCATATATTTT.

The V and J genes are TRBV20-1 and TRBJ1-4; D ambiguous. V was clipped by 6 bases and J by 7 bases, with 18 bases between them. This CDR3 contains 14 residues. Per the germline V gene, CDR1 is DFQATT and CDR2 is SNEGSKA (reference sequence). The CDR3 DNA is TGCAGTGCAGAATCCCGGGAGCTAGGTGAAAAACTGTTTTTT. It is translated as CSAESRELGEKLFF.